A selection of T cell receptor beta chains follows, all from one sample in a study of blood T cell repertoires in COVID-19. Clones were sequenced by immunoSEQ multiplex PCR, and TCRdb holds only the in-frame ones, with some missing. The table lists roughly 190,000 clones, approximately 80% of them singletons. The source material was PBMCs or T cells enriched from blood (not recorded which). The receptors stem from a man aged 40-49 years who had recovered from COVID-19. The conserved cysteine and the conserved F or W are not part of the CDR3 here. Fields, in order: J gene, CDR3 length, V gene, CDR3 protein.

TRBJ1-5 | 11 | TRBV19 | ASTPGVGQPQH
TRBJ2-1 | 12 | TRBV7-8 | ASSLEQRNNEQF
TRBJ2-1 | 10 | TRBV30 | AWNPASGKKF
TRBJ1-6 | 15 | TRBV6-2/TRBV6-3 | ASSYRGVTSYNSPLH
TRBJ1-2 | 11 | TRBV5-5 | ASSLAQNYGYT
TRBJ1-1 | 12 | TRBV29-1 | SVWGPGGNTEAF
TRBJ2-4 | 15 | TRBV14 | ASSHWDRGKAKNIQY
TRBJ1-2 | 15 | TRBV24-1 | ATSDNVGQGRLSGYT
TRBJ2-5 | 12 | TRBV18 | ASSPQAGEETQY
TRBJ1-5 | 14 | TRBV6-4 | ASSSPGRRSNQPQH
TRBJ2-1 | 16 | TRBV24-1 | ATSDPTSGTISYNEQF
TRBJ2-5 | 13 | TRBV7-8 | ASSRHPGLQETQY
TRBJ1-4 | 12 | TRBV7-8 | ASSSLTGGEKLF
TRBJ1-5 | 11 | TRBV2 | ASRADSNQPQH
TRBJ1-5 | 14 | TRBV3-1/TRBV3-2 | ASSQEQSDSNQPQH
TRBJ2-3 | 15 | TRBV11-3 | ASSPRSSPGGTDTQY
TRBJ2-5 | 16 | TRBV4-1 | ASSQVPGLAGGGETQY
TRBJ2-3 | 13 | TRBV28 | ASSIGTGDTDTQY
TRBJ2-6 | 15 | TRBV18 | ASSPPGGGPGANVLT
TRBJ1-1 | 10 | TRBV5-1 | ASSPSDREAF
TRBJ1-2 | 14 | TRBV10-3 | AIRGTGGGLGYGYT
TRBJ2-3 | 11 | TRBV24-1 | ATSQGGTDTQY
TRBJ2-2 | 12 | TRBV4-3 | ASSHSSGTGELF
TRBJ2-2 | 12 | TRBV29-1 | SVDSSGNTGELF